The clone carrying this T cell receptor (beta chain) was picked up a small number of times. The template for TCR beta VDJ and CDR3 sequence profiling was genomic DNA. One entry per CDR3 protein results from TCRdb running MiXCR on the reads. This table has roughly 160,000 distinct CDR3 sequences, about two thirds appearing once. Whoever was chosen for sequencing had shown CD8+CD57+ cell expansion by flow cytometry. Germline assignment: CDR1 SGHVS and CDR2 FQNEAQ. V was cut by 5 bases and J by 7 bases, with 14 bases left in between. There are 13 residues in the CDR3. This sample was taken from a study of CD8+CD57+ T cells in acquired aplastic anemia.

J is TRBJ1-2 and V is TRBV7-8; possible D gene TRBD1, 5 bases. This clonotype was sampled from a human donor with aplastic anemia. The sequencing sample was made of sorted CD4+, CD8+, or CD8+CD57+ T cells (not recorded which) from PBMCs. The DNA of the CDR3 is TGTGCCAGCAGCAACGAAGGGGCCCGTGGCTACACCTTC. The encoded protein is CASSNEGARGYTF.